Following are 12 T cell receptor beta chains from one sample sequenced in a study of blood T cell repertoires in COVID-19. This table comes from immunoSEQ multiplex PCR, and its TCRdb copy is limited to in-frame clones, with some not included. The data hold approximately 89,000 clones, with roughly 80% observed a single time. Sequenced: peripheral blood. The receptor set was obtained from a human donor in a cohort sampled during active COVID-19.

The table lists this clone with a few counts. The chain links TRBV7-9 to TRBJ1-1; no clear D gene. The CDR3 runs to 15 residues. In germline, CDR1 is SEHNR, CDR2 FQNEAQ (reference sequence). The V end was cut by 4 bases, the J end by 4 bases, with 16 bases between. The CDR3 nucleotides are TGTGCCAGCAGCTCCTCACGGAGAGCGGGCACTGAAGCTTTCTTT. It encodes CASSSSRRAGTEAFF. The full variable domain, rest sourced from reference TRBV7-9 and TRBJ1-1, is DTGVSQNPRHKITKRGQNVTFRCDPISEHNRLYWYRQTLGQGPEFLTYFQNEAQLEKSRLLSDRFSAERPKGSFSTLEIQRTEQGDSAMYLCASSSSRRAGTEAFFGQGTRLTVV.

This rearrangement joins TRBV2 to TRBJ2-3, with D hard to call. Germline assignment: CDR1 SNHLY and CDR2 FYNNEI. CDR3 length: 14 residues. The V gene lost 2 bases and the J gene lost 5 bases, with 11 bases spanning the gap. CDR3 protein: CASSESWAVDTQYF. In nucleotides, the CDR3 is TGTGCCAGCAGTGAATCCTGGGCTGTAGATACGCAGTATTTT.

The CDR3 reads CASSEGQGVPYEQYF. The CDR3, as DNA: TGTGCCAGCAGTGAAGGGCAGGGGGTTCCCTACGAGCAGTACTTC. The rearrangement uses TRBV2 and TRBJ2-7; 7 positions agree with TRBD1. The ends lost 1 base at V and 2 bases at J; junction bases unmatched: 5. This CDR3 has 15 residues. Germline CDR1 SNHLY, CDR2 FYNNEI. Combining the CDR3 with reference TRBV2 and TRBJ2-7 gives the whole variable domain EPEVTQTPSHQVTQMGQEVILRCVPISNHLYFYWYRQILGQKVEFLVSFYNNEISEKSEIFDDQFSVERPDGSNFTLKIRSTKLEDSAMYFCASSEGQGVPYEQYFGPGTRLTVT.

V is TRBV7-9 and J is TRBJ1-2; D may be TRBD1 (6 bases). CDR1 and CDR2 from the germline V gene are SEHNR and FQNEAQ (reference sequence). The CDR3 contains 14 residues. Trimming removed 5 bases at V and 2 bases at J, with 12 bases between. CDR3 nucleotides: TGTGCCAGCAGCCTAGGACAGTCCAACTATGGCTACACCTTC. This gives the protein CASSLGQSNYGYTF.

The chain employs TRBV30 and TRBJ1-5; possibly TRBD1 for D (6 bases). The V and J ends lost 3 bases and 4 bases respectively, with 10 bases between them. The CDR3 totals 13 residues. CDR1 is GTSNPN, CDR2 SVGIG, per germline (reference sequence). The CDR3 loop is CAWSPGANQPQHF. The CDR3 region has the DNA TGTGCCTGGAGCCCAGGGGCGAATCAGCCCCAGCATTTT.

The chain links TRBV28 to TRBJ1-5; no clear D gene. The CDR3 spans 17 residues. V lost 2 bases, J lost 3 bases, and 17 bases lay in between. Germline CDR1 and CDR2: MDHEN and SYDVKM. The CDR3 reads CASSLVTVRNFNQPQHF. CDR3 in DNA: TGTGCCAGCAGTTTAGTTACGGTCCGAAACTTCAATCAGCCCCAGCATTTT.

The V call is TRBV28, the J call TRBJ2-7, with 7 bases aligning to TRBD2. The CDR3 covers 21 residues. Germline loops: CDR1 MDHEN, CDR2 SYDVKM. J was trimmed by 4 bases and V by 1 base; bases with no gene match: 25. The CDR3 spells CASSLSSPRKAGGGRLYEQYF. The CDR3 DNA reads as TGTGCCAGCAGTTTATCTTCCCCCCGGAAAGCTGGAGGCGGGAGACTGTACGAGCAGTACTTC.

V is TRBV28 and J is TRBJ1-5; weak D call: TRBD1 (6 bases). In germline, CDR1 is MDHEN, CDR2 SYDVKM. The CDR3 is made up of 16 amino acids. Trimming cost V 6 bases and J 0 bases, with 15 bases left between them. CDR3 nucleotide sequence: TGTGCCAGCAGCCAAATCAGGGGCTTTAGCAATCAGCCCCAGCATTTT. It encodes CASSQIRGFSNQPQHF.

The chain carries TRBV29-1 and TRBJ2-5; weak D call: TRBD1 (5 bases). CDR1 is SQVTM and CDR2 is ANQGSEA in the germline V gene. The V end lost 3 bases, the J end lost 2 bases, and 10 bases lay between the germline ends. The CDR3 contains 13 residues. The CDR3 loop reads CSVDRVGQETQYF. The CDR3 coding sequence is TGCAGCGTTGACAGGGTCGGGCAAGAGACCCAGTACTTC.

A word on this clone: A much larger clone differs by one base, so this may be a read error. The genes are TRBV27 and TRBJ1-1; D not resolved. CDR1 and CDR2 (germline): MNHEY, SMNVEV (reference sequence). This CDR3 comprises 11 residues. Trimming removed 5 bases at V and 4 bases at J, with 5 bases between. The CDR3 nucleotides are TGTGCCAGCAGTGGGAGCACTGAAGCTTTCTTT. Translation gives CASSGSTEAFF.

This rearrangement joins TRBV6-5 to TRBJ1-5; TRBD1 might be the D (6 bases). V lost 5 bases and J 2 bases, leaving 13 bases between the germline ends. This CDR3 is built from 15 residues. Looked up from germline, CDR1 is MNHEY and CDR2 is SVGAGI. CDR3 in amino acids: CASSRSGGRNQPQHF. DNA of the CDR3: TGTGCCAGCAGTCGTTCGGGGGGCCGCAATCAGCCCCAGCATTTT.

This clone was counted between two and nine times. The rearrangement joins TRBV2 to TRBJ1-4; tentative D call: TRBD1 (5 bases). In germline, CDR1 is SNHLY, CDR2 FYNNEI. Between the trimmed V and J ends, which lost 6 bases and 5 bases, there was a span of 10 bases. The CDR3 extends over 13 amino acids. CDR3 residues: CASRGGDNEKLFF. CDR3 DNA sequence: TGTGCCAGCAGGGGCGGGGACAATGAAAAACTGTTTTTT.